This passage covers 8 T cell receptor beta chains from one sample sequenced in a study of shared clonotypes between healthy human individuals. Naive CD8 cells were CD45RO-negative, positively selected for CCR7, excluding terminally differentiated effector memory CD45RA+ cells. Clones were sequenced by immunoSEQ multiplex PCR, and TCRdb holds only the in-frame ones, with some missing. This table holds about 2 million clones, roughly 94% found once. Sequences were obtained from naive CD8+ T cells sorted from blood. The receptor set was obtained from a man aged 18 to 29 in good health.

For the CDR3, the DNA is TGTGCCAGCAGTTACTCGAATTGGGGGAGCAATGAGCAGTTCTTC. Amino acid sequence: CASSYSNWGSNEQFF. This chain links TRBV6-5 with TRBJ2-1; D tentatively fits TRBD1 or TRBD2 (5 bases each). Deletions cut 0 bases from V and 6 bases from J, with 12 bases between. Germline lookup yields CDR1 MNHEY and CDR2 SVGAGI. The CDR3 is made up of 15 amino acids.

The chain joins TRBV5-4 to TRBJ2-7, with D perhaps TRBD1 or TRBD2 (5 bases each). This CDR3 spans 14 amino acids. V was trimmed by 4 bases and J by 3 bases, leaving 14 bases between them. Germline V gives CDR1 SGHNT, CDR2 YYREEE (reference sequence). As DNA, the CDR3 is TGTGCCAGCAGCCCGGGACCCGAACTCTACGAGCAGTACTTC. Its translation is CASSPGPELYEQYF.

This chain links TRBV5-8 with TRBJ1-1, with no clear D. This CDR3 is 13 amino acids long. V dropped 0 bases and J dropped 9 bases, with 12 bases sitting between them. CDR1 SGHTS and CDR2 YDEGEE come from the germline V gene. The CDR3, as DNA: TGTGCCAGCAGCTTGGCACTGACTACCCAAGCTTTCTTT. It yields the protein CASSLALTTQAFF.

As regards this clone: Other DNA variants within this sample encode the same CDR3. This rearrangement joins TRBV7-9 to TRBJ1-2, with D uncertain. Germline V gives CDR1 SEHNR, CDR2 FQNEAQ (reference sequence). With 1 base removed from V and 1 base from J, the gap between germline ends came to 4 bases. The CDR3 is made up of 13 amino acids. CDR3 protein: CASSLGDNYGYTF. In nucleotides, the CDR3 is TGTGCCAGCAGCTTAGGAGATAACTATGGCTACACCTTC.

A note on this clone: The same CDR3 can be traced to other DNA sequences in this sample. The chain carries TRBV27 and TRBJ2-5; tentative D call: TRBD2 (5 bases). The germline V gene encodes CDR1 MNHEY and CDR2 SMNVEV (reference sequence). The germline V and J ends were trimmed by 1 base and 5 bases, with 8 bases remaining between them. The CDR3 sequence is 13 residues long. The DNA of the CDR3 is TGTGCCAGCAGTTTATTGTCGGGGGAGACCCAGTACTTC. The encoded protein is CASSLLSGETQYF.

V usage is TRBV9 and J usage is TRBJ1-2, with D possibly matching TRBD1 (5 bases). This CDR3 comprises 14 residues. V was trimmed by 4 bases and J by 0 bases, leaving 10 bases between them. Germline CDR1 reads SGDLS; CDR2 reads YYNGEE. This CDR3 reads CASSPPGANYGYTF. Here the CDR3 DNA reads TGTGCCAGCAGCCCGCCGGGGGCTAACTATGGCTACACCTTC. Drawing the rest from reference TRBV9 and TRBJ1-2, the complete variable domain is DSGVTQTPKHLITATGQRVTLRCSPRSGDLSVYWYQQSLDQGLQFLIQYYNGEERAKGNILERFSAQQFPDLHSELNLSSLELGDSALYFCASSPPGANYGYTFGSGTRLTVV.

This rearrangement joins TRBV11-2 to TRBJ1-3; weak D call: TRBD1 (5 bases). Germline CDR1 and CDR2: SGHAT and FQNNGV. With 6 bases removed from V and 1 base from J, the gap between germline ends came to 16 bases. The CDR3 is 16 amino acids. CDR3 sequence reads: CASSTGPRGSGNTIYF. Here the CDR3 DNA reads TGTGCCAGCAGTACGGGACCCCGGGGGTCTGGAAACACCATATATTTT.

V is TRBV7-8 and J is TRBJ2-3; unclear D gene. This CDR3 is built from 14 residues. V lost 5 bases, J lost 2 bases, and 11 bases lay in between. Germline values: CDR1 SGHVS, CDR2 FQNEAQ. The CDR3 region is CASSPSSPTDTQYF. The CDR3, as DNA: TGTGCCAGCAGCCCAAGTAGCCCCACAGATACGCAGTATTTT.